This is a list of T cell receptor beta chains from one sample in a study of radiation and T cells in renal cell carcinoma. The repertoire was sequenced with immunoSEQ multiplex PCR; TCRdb's copy has only in-frame clones and lacks some. The sample yields over 60,000 clones, over 65% seen once. Sequenced material: blood, taken from a patient whose treatment included radiotherapy and nephrectomy. The receptors originated from an older woman with renal cell carcinoma. The CDR3 runs from the conserved cysteine through the conserved F or W. A D gene is named only where the DNA matches it firmly. The size entry is marked missing in some rows and otherwise reads once, few, many or a size class.

j_call | cdr3_length | clone_size | d_call | v_call | cdr3_aa | cdr3_nt
TRBJ2-1 | 17 | . | TRBD2 | TRBV4-2 | CASSQIGTSGVYNEQFF | TGTGCCAGCAGCCAAATCGGGACTAGCGGGGTCTACAATGAGCAGTTCTTC
TRBJ2-2 | 16 | few | TRBD1 | TRBV2 | CASSDPTGRYTGELFF | TGTGCCAGCAGTGACCCGACAGGGAGATACACCGGGGAGCTGTTTTTT
TRBJ1-1 | 13 | . | . | TRBV11-2 | CASSPLTNTEAFF | TGTGCCAGCAGCCCCCTAACGAACACTGAAGCTTTCTTT
TRBJ2-1 | 15 | . | . | TRBV15 | CATSIRTGLYNEQFF | TGTGCCACCAGCATACGGACGGGATTATACAATGAGCAGTTCTTC
TRBJ2-1 | 14 | . | . | TRBV6-6 | CASKTNAGSNEQFF | TGTGCCAGCAAAACTAATGCGGGGTCCAATGAGCAGTTCTTC
TRBJ1-3 | 15 | few | . | TRBV6-5 | CASSYDGTSGNTIYF | TGTGCCAGCAGTTACGACGGAACATCTGGAAACACCATATATTTT
TRBJ2-1 | 14 | once | TRBD2 | TRBV7-6 | CASSFKASGVEQFF | TGTGCCAGCAGCTTTAAGGCTAGCGGGGTTGAGCAGTTCTTC
TRBJ1-4 | 17 | . | TRBD1 | TRBV5-1 | CASSLGGTATTNEKLFF | TGCGCCAGCAGCTTGGGGGGGACAGCCACAACTAATGAAAAACTGTTTTTT
TRBJ1-2 | 14 | . | TRBD1 | TRBV5-5 | CASTTTGSAYGYTF | TGTGCCAGCACCACGACAGGGAGCGCCTATGGCTACACCTTC
TRBJ1-3 | 16 | . | . | TRBV2 | CASSVRGRNSGNTIYF | TGTGCCAGCAGTGTAAGGGGCAGGAACTCTGGAAACACCATATATTTT